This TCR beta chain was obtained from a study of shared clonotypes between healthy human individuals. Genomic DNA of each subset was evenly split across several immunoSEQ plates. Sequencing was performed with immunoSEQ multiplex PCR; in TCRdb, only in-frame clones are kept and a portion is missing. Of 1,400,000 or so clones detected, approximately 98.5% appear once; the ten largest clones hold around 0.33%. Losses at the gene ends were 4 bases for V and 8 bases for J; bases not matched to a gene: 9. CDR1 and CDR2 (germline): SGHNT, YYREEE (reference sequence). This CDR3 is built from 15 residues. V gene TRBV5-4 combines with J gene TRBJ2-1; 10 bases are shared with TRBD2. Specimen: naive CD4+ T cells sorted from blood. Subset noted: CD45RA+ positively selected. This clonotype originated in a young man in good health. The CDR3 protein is CASSTGTSVRYEQFF. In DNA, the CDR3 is TGTGCCAGCAGCACTGGGACTAGCGTTAGGTATGAGCAGTTCTTC.